A single sample is the source of the 12 T cell receptor beta chains below, sequenced in a study of CD8+CD57+ T cells in acquired aplastic anemia. Patients chosen for sequencing had CD8+CD57+ cells that had expanded, as shown by flow cytometry. The template for TCR beta VDJ and CDR3 sequence profiling was genomic DNA. A single record per CDR3 protein comes from TCRdb applying MiXCR to the reads. This sample carries about 270,000 distinct CDR3 sequences, approximately 80% of them seen once, and the ten largest clones take about 41%. The specimen sequenced was sorted CD4+, CD8+, or CD8+CD57+ T cells (not recorded which) from PBMCs. The receptors shown here come from a human donor with aplastic anemia.

This clonotype was counted once. The rearrangement uses TRBV7-2 and TRBJ1-6; 7 nucleotides align to TRBD1. The CDR3 runs to 15 residues. V was clipped by 3 bases and J by 15 bases; unmatched bases: 14. CDR1 and CDR2 from the germline V gene are SGHTA and FQGNSA. The CDR3 nucleotides are TGTGCCAGCAGCTTGGGAGGGGGCGCCGACTCTGGCCTCCACTTT. The encoded protein is CASSLGGGADSGLHF.

This clonotype was observed once. The rearrangement uses TRBV7-6 and TRBJ1-1, with D maybe TRBD1 (5 bases). The CDR3 extends over 15 amino acids. The germline V and J ends were trimmed by 7 bases and 14 bases, with 29 bases remaining between them. The germline gives CDR1 SGHVS, CDR2 FNYEAQ. CDR3 DNA: TGTGCCAGCACCCTAGGGATGGTCCCGAACGGGGCCGACTTCTTT. This codes for CASTLGMVPNGADFF. Together with reference TRBV7-6 and TRBJ1-1, the CDR3 gives the full variable domain: GAGVSQSPRYKVTKRGQDVALRCDPISGHVSLYWYRQALGQGPEFLTYFNYEAQQDKSGLPNDRFSAERPEGSISTLTIQRTEQRDSAMYRCASTLGMVPNGADFFGQGTRLTVV.

The sample holds a few counts of this clonotype. One end of the junction varies from germline; a read error may be responsible. This sequence joins TRBV5-1 and TRBJ2-1; weak D call: TRBD1 (6 bases). Germline V gives CDR1 SGHRS, CDR2 YFSETQ. This CDR3 spans 14 amino acids. This CDR3 reads CASSLEQGGNEQFF. The CDR3 coding sequence is TGCGCCAGCAGCTTGGAACAGGGCGGCAATGAGCAGTTTTTC.

A word on this clonotype: Because the CDR3 is missing its conserved closing phenylalanine or tryptophan, this is likely a read error. Because the CDR3's place on the DNA is in doubt, the DNA is left out and the CDR3 is given as listed by TCRdb. This chain joins TRBV2 and TRBJ2-3. CDR1 is SNHLY and CDR2 is FYNNEI in the germline V gene. The CDR3 is 14 amino acids long, termini counted. The CDR3 is CASGVAGTHTQYFV.

As concerns this clonotype: Mismatch with germline at one junction end may stem from a read error. The V call is TRBV7-8, the J call TRBJ2-3; a possible D gene is TRBD1 (6 bases). Per the germline V gene, CDR1 is SGHVS and CDR2 is FQNEAQ. The CDR3 extends over 14 amino acids. This CDR3 is CASSPAQGNQTPYF. The CDR3 DNA is TGTGCCAGCAGCCCAGCGCAGGGGAACCAAACGCCGTATTTT. The variable domain in full, with the rest retrieved from reference TRBV7-8 and TRBJ2-3, is GAGVSQSPRYKVAKRGQDVALRCDPISGHVSLFWYQQALGQGPEFLTYFQNEAQLDKSGLPSDRFFAERPEGSVSTLKIQRTQQEDSAVYLCASSPAQGNQTPYFGPGTRLTVL.

This clonotype has a single count. At one of its ends the junction is not consistent with the germline gene, which may arise from a read error. The gene calls are TRBV7-9 and TRBJ2-2, with D maybe TRBD2 (5 bases). This CDR3 has 14 amino acids. Germline V gene lookup returns CDR1 SEHNR and CDR2 FQNEAQ (reference sequence). For the CDR3, the DNA is TGTGCCAGCAGCTTAGCGGGGTTCAACGGGGAGATGTTCTTT. Its translation: CASSLAGFNGEMFF.

The chain couples TRBV7-6 to TRBJ1-2, with a weak D call TRBD1 (5 bases). V dropped 7 bases and J dropped 10 bases, with 28 bases sitting between them. CDR1 is SGHVS and CDR2 is FNYEAQ in the germline V gene. The CDR3 has 16 amino acids. CDR3 loop: CASTLRKGPLDDNYTF. The CDR3 DNA is TGTGCCAGCACCCTACGGAAGGGGCCCTTGGACGATAACTACACCTTC.

This chain links TRBV7-3 with TRBJ2-1, with a weak D call TRBD2 (6 bases). The V end lost 6 bases, the J end lost 11 bases, and 26 bases lay between the germline ends. The V gene's germline CDR1 is SGHTA and CDR2 FQGTGA. This CDR3 has 16 residues. This chain's CDR3 is CASSSHGTGGETQQFF. The CDR3 DNA sequence: TGTGCCAGCAGTTCTCACGGGACCGGGGGAGAGACCCAGCAGTTCTTC. Full variable domain (remainder filled in from reference TRBV7-3 and TRBJ2-1): GAGVSQTPSNKVTEKGKYVELRCDPISGHTALYWYRQSLGQGPEFLIYFQGTGAADDSGLPNDRFFAVRPEGSVSTLKIQRTERGDSAVYLCASSSHGTGGETQQFFGPGTRLTVL.

The chain has TRBV6-2 or TRBV6-3 and TRBJ1-1; TRBD1 aligns across 9 bases. In germline, CDR1 is MNHEY, CDR2 SVGEGT. CDR3 length: 16 residues. Losses at the gene ends were 5 bases for V and 5 bases for J; bases not matched to a gene: 12. CDR3 sequence (DNA): TGTGCCAGCAGTCTTTGGACAGGGGACCGAAAGACTGAAGCTTTCTTT. Protein sequence: CASSLWTGDRKTEAFF.

The chain is built from TRBV5-5 and TRBJ1-1, with D maybe TRBD1 (5 bases). This CDR3 contains 16 residues. The germline V gene has CDR1 SGHKS and CDR2 YYEKEE (reference sequence). V shed 4 bases and J shed 5 bases, with 21 bases lying between them. The CDR3 DNA sequence: TGTGCCAGCAGCCCCGACAGACCAGGGCCGAGGACTGAAGCTTTCTTT. It codes for CASSPDRPGPRTEAFF.

This chain uses TRBV7-8 with TRBJ2-3, with TRBD2 as a possible D gene (6 bases). This CDR3 is built from 13 residues. The ends were cut back, 8 bases at V and 14 bases at J, with 23 bases in the middle. The V gene's germline CDR1 is SGHVS and CDR2 FQNEAQ. The chain's CDR3 is CASGDGGSHATYF. The CDR3 DNA follows: TGTGCCAGCGGGGACGGGGGAAGTCACGCTACGTATTTT.

The V and J genes are TRBV11-1 and TRBJ2-3; possible D gene TRBD1, 5 bases. Trimming removed 5 bases from V and 6 bases from J, with 15 bases in between. Germline loops: CDR1 SGHAT, CDR2 FQDESV (reference sequence). The CDR3 has 14 residues. CDR3 nucleotide sequence: TGTGCCAGCAGCCCGATGCAGGACACCGATACGCAGTATTTT. This sequence encodes CASSPMQDTDTQYF.